One and the same sample provided the 29 T cell receptor beta chains below, sequenced in a study of cytomegalovirus exposure and HLA in healthy donors. It was with 60 Vbeta and 13 Jbeta primers that the PCR ran. Data came from immunoSEQ multiplex PCR; TCRdb stores just in-frame clones and leaves some out. The table lists 150,000 to 200,000 clones, about four fifths of them singletons. The sample consisted of PBMCs. These receptors were obtained from a woman aged 25 to 39 in good health and CMV-seropositive.

This chain uses TRBV6-1 with TRBJ2-3; TRBD2 matches 7 bases. The CDR3 totals 16 residues. The germline V gene has CDR1 MNHNS and CDR2 SASEGT. The V segment lost 0 bases and the J segment 5 bases; nucleotides outside the gene matches: 8. CDR3 nucleotide sequence: TGTGCCAGCAGTGAAGCGCGTAGTGGGGGGGTAGATACGCAGTATTTT. Its translation is CASSEARSGGVDTQYF.

The chain uses TRBV27 and TRBJ1-5, with 9 bases identical to TRBD1. Germline trimming cut 5 bases from V and 3 bases from J; bases unmatched to any gene: 5. The CDR3 is made up of 15 amino acids. Germline assignment: CDR1 MNHEY and CDR2 SMNVEV (reference sequence). The CDR3 loop is CASSLGQGYNQPQHF. DNA for the CDR3: TGTGCCAGCAGTCTGGGACAGGGCTACAATCAGCCCCAGCATTTT.

A word on this clone: This specimen includes other DNA sequences encoding the same CDR3. The chain carries TRBV5-6 and TRBJ1-1; D perhaps matches TRBD1 (6 bases). Germline V CDR1 and CDR2: SGHDT, YYEEEE. V dropped 0 bases and J dropped 4 bases, with 7 bases sitting between them. CDR3 length: 13 amino acids. In nucleotides, the CDR3 is TGTGCCAGCAGCTTGGGAGGGGGCACTGAAGCTTTCTTT. Translating gives CASSLGGGTEAFF.

This chain uses TRBV7-8 with TRBJ2-5; 9 nucleotides agree with TRBD2. CDR1 is SGHVS and CDR2 is FQNEAQ in the germline V gene. The ends lost 1 base at V and 4 bases at J; junction bases unmatched: 7. There are 16 residues in the CDR3. CDR3 nucleotide sequence: TGTGCCAGCAGCTTAGGGCTAGCGGGACGGGGAGAGACCCAGTACTTC. This encodes CASSLGLAGRGETQYF.

The CDR3 is CASSLDRQGWEQYF. The CDR3 nucleotides read TGTGCCAGCAGTCTAGATCGACAGGGTTGGGAGCAGTACTTC. V is TRBV2 and J is TRBJ2-5; 7 nucleotides line up with TRBD1. This CDR3 spans 14 amino acids. Looked up from germline, CDR1 is SNHLY and CDR2 is FYNNEI. V gave up 5 bases and J gave up 11 bases; unmatched junction bases: 14.

The gene calls are TRBV6-5 and TRBJ1-5, with D hard to call. CDR3 length: 15 residues. V lost 5 bases to trimming and J lost 2 bases, with 13 bases between them. Germline values: CDR1 MNHEY, CDR2 SVGAGI. Here the CDR3 reads CASSMGGPGNQPQHF. CDR3 in DNA: TGTGCCAGCAGTATGGGAGGCCCGGGCAATCAGCCCCAGCATTTT.

J is TRBJ2-1 and V is TRBV7-8, with a weak D call TRBD1 (5 bases). The germline V gene encodes CDR1 SGHVS and CDR2 FQNEAQ. There are 15 residues in the CDR3. Trimming took off 2 bases at V and 3 bases at J, with 11 bases between the two ends. The CDR3 reads CASSLRDSFYNEQFF. The CDR3 nucleotides are TGTGCCAGCAGCTTAAGAGACAGCTTCTACAATGAGCAGTTCTTC.

This clone appeared a few times. The chain combines TRBV2 with TRBJ2-7; 7 bases match TRBD1. Germline CDR1 SNHLY, CDR2 FYNNEI. The length of the CDR3 is 13 residues. Germline trimming cut 7 bases from V and 6 bases from J; bases unmatched to any gene: 9. For the CDR3, the DNA is TGTGCCAGCAACCTAGACAGGGTTGGCGAGCAGTACTTC. This sequence encodes CASNLDRVGEQYF.

The CDR3 is CASSLALRTGVAGYTF. In DNA, the CDR3 is TGTGCCAGCAGCTTAGCGCTAAGGACAGGGGTCGCTGGCTACACCTTC. This chain links TRBV7-8 with TRBJ1-2; 9 bases fit TRBD1. V lost 0 bases, J lost 7 bases, and 9 bases stayed unmatched. The CDR3 length is 16 residues. Germline values: CDR1 SGHVS, CDR2 FQNEAQ.

The chain joins TRBV27 to TRBJ2-7, with 9 bases fitting TRBD1. The CDR3 length is 15 residues. The trim removed 4 bases at V and 7 bases at J, leaving 11 bases unmatched. In germline, CDR1 is MNHEY, CDR2 SMNVEV (reference sequence). The CDR3 spells CASSSKNRGPGEQYF. DNA for the CDR3: TGTGCCAGCAGTTCTAAAAACAGGGGGCCAGGAGAGCAGTACTTC.

This clone was found once. The V and J genes are TRBV12-5 and TRBJ1-2, with a tentative D call TRBD1 (6 bases). Germline CDR1 LGHNT, CDR2 FRNRAP. The CDR3 length is 19 residues. V was shortened by 3 bases and J by 0 bases, with 23 bases between the two germline ends. The CDR3 reads CASGFQPLVTGDSNYGYTF. CDR3 in DNA: TGTGCTAGTGGTTTCCAACCTCTAGTGACAGGCGATTCTAACTATGGCTACACCTTC.

The chain links TRBV2 to TRBJ2-2; tentative D call: TRBD1 (6 bases). This CDR3 is 15 amino acids long. Germline V CDR1 and CDR2: SNHLY, FYNNEI. Trimming shortened V by 5 bases and J by 5 bases, and 15 bases separated the two germline ends. For the CDR3, the DNA is TGTGCCAGCAGTAGCGACTACAGGGTTACCGGGGAGCTGTTTTTT. Translation: CASSSDYRVTGELFF.

The rearrangement joins TRBV10-1 to TRBJ2-7; D is perhaps TRBD2 (6 bases). Trimming cost V 0 bases and J 5 bases, with 11 bases left between them. There are 14 residues in the CDR3. Germline assignment: CDR1 WNHNN and CDR2 SYGVQD (reference sequence). This CDR3 reads CASSESFWGDEQYF. CDR3 sequence (DNA): TGCGCCAGCAGTGAGTCGTTTTGGGGGGACGAGCAGTACTTC.

The genes are TRBV18 and TRBJ1-2, with D uncertain. This CDR3 region has 13 residues. V lost 2 bases to trimming and J lost 1 base, with 5 bases between them. CDR1 and CDR2 from the germline V gene are KGHSH and LQKENI. The CDR3 loop is CASSPEDNYGYTF. In nucleotides, the CDR3 is TGTGCCAGCTCACCAGAGGATAACTATGGCTACACCTTC.

This chain uses TRBV18 with TRBJ2-3; 10 bases map to TRBD1. Trimming removed 8 bases from V and 4 bases from J; junction bases left unmatched: 9. The CDR3 is made up of 15 amino acids. CDR1 and CDR2 (germline): KGHSH, LQKENI. The CDR3 here is CASAHWGQGPDTQYF. CDR3 nucleotides: TGTGCCAGCGCCCATTGGGGACAGGGGCCAGATACGCAGTATTTT.

J is TRBJ1-6 and V is TRBV28, with D maybe TRBD1 (5 bases). Trimming took off 8 bases at V and 4 bases at J, with 15 bases between the two ends. CDR1 and CDR2 from the germline V gene are MDHEN and SYDVKM. This CDR3 spans 15 amino acids. CDR3 DNA: TGTGCCAGCGGGCAGGGCGTTTGGTATAATTCACCCCTCCACTTT. Translated: CASGQGVWYNSPLHF.

Note on this clone: The junction departs from the called germline gene at one end, perhaps through a read error. J is TRBJ1-1 and V is TRBV4-3; D might be TRBD1 (6 bases). The CDR3 has 18 amino acids. Germline V gives CDR1 LGHNA, CDR2 YSLEER. CDR3 protein: CASSQEELAGVVNAEAFF. The CDR3 nucleotides are TGCGCCAGCAGCCAAGAGGAGCTCGCAGGGGTGGTGAACGCTGAAGCTTTCTTT.

Of note for this clone: Germline is not matched at one junction end, which may reflect a read error. The V gene is TRBV5-1, the J gene TRBJ1-1, with D perhaps matching TRBD1 (5 bases). CDR3 length equals 15 residues. Germline assignment: CDR1 SGHRS and CDR2 YFSETQ. The CDR3 region is CASSSSTVMKTEAFF. The CDR3 DNA reads as TGCGCCAGCAGCTCCTCGACAGTTATGAAGACTGAAGCTTTCTTT.

The rearrangement links TRBV4-3 to TRBJ2-2, with a possible D match to TRBD1 (5 bases). V lost 3 bases and J 4 bases, leaving 12 bases between the germline ends. The germline CDR1 and CDR2 sequences are LGHNA and YSLEER. This CDR3 region has 15 residues. The CDR3 bases are TGCGCCAGCAGCCAGGGCAGGGTGCGCACCGGGGAGCTGTTTTTT. Its translation: CASSQGRVRTGELFF.

This clone was counted a few times. The V and J genes are TRBV7-2 and TRBJ2-3, with 11 bases matching TRBD2. Germline V gene sequence: CDR1 SGHTA, CDR2 FQGNSA. The CDR3 is made up of 16 amino acids. Unmatched junction bases numbered 5, after V lost 4 bases and J lost 2 bases. The CDR3: CASSSGTSGPTDTQYF. The CDR3 nucleotides read TGTGCCAGCAGCTCTGGGACTAGCGGCCCCACAGATACGCAGTATTTT.

The V and J genes are TRBV19 and TRBJ1-1; no definite D call. The CDR3 is made up of 14 amino acids. Germline CDR1 and CDR2: LNHDA and SQIVND (reference sequence). V was cut by 4 bases and J by 5 bases, with 14 bases left in between. The CDR3 loop is CASSTPGRGTEAFF. CDR3 in DNA: TGTGCCAGTAGTACCCCCGGAAGAGGGACTGAAGCTTTCTTT.

The V call is TRBV28, the J call TRBJ2-1; TRBD2 matches 11 bases. Germline-derived CDR1 and CDR2 are MDHEN and SYDVKM. J lost 8 bases, V lost 4 bases, and 7 bases had no gene match. The CDR3 has 15 residues. CDR3 DNA sequence: TGTGCCAGCAGTTCGGGACTAGCGGTTGTCGATGAGCAGTTCTTC. The encoded protein is CASSSGLAVVDEQFF.

V usage is TRBV7-9 and J usage is TRBJ1-1; possibly TRBD1 for D (6 bases). The CDR3 runs to 13 residues. V was shortened by 11 bases and J by 4 bases, with 17 bases between the two germline ends. CDR1 and CDR2 (germline): SEHNR, FQNEAQ (reference sequence). The chain's CDR3 is CASKTGVATEAFF. In DNA, the CDR3 is TGTGCCTCAAAGACAGGTGTAGCCACTGAAGCTTTCTTT.

The table lists this clone with a few counts. The genes are TRBV10-3 and TRBJ2-5, with TRBD1 matching 8 bases. V lost 3 bases to trimming and J lost 5 bases; unmatched junction nucleotides: 2. There are 13 residues in the CDR3. Germline V gene lookup returns CDR1 ENHRY and CDR2 SYGVKD. CDR3 in amino acids: CAISERDRETQYF. In DNA, the CDR3 is TGTGCCATCAGTGAACGGGACAGGGAGACCCAGTACTTC.

This chain connects TRBV2 to TRBJ1-2; D perhaps matches TRBD1 (6 bases). Germline V lookup: CDR1 SNHLY, CDR2 FYNNEI. This CDR3 region has 18 residues. Trimming shortened V by 0 bases and J by 4 bases, and 21 bases separated the two germline ends. This chain's CDR3 is CASSEARGGWSDFYGYTF. The CDR3, as DNA: TGTGCCAGCAGTGAAGCGCGAGGGGGTTGGAGCGACTTCTATGGCTACACCTTC.

A few counts support this clone. The chain couples TRBV28 to TRBJ2-7; 8 bases are a match to TRBD1. The ends lost 4 bases at V and 0 bases at J; junction bases unmatched: 14. CDR1 MDHEN and CDR2 SYDVKM come from the germline V gene. CDR3 length equals 18 residues. DNA for the CDR3: TGTGCCAGCAGTTCCCCGGGACAGGCTCAAAGGGGCTCCTACGAGCAGTACTTC. Its protein is CASSSPGQAQRGSYEQYF.

Remarks on this clone: The identical CDR3 is also encoded by other nucleotide sequences in the sample. CDR3 bases: TGCGCCAGCAGCTTGATCACAGGGGGAACTGAAGCTTTCTTT. As protein: CASSLITGGTEAFF. This chain links TRBV5-1 with TRBJ1-1, with 8 positions matching TRBD1. Germline values: CDR1 SGHRS, CDR2 YFSETQ. The ends lost 1 base at V and 5 bases at J; junction bases unmatched: 4. The CDR3 is 14 residues long.

The rearrangement links TRBV19 to TRBJ1-5, with D possibly matching TRBD1 (6 bases). The CDR3 is 14 residues long. CDR1 LNHDA and CDR2 SQIVND come from the germline V gene (reference sequence). Trimming took 7 bases from V and 7 from J, leaving 17 bases between them. The CDR3 nucleotides are TGTGCCAGTAAGGTTCAGGGGACGGAGCAGCCCCAGCATTTT. Encoded protein: CASKVQGTEQPQHF.

In this sample, this clone turned up once. The gene calls are TRBV7-9 and TRBJ1-2; D possibly corresponds to TRBD1 (5 bases). V was pared by 6 bases and J by 0 bases, with 14 bases between. Germline lookup yields CDR1 SEHNR and CDR2 FQNEAQ (reference sequence). The CDR3 has 15 amino acids. CDR3 coding DNA: TGTGCCAGCAGTTTCAAACAGGTCTCTAACTATGGCTACACCTTC. This sequence encodes CASSFKQVSNYGYTF. Supplemented by reference TRBV7-9 and TRBJ1-2, the full variable domain reads DTGVSQNPRHKITKRGQNVTFRCDPISEHNRLYWYRQTLGQGPEFLTYFQNEAQLEKSRLLSDRFSAERPKGSFSTLEIQRTEQGDSAMYLCASSFKQVSNYGYTFGSGTRLTVV.